This T cell receptor (beta chain) was documented in a study of CXCR3-negative and CXCR3-positive naive CD8 T cells. UMI labels and 5' RACE were used to prepare the TRB cDNA libraries. No DNA is given; TCRdb re-called the 5' RACE reads and lists each CDR3 protein once. In all, the sample yields around 92,000 distinct CDR3 sequences. On this clonotype: Its antigen is still unknown.

Study conclusions and caveats: Compared with CXCR3-negative naive cells, CXCR3-positive naive cells showed more hydrophobic TRB CDR3s. Naive cells used TRBV-TRBJ genes in much the same way whether CXCR3-negative or CXCR3-positive; memory cells did not.

The CDR3 spans 20 residues. Germline V gives CDR1 SGHVS, CDR2 FNYEAQ. Sequenced sample: naive CXCR3- CD8+ T cells from blood. Sample subset: CD45RO-CCR7+CD27+CD95- naive CD8+ T cells lacking CXCR3 (TNR3-). The clonotype comes from a human donor in good health. Some clones in this sample may be carry-over from other donors' samples. V usage is TRBV7-6 and J usage is TRBJ2-1; there is no DNA to check the TCRdb D call of TRBD1. The CDR3 sequence is CASSLTDRVQVLAGYNEQFF.